The 29 T cell receptor beta chains below all came from one sample that was sequenced in a study of shared clonotypes between healthy human individuals. Libraries were prepared by immunoSEQ multiplex PCR; TCRdb keeps only in-frame clonotypes and omits some of them. This sample has 2.5 million or so clones, with around 90% found just once. The sample was naive CD4+ T cells sorted from blood. Specified subset: CD45RA+ positively selected. These receptors all come from a man aged 18 to 30 in good health.

Notes on this clone: The identical CDR3 is also encoded by other nucleotide sequences in the sample. The chain couples TRBV28 to TRBJ2-7; D ambiguous. CDR3 size: 12 residues. The V end lost 2 bases, the J end lost 6 bases, and 8 bases lay between the germline ends. Germline CDR1 and CDR2: MDHEN and SYDVKM. The CDR3 here is CASSLRWGEQYF. CDR3 bases: TGTGCCAGCAGTTTAAGGTGGGGCGAGCAGTACTTC. Looking up the rest from reference TRBV28 and TRBJ2-7 gives the full variable domain: DVKVTQSSRYLVKRTGEKVFLECVQDMDHENMFWYRQDPGLGLRLIYFSYDVKMKEKGDIPEGYSVSREKKERFSLILESASTNQTSMYLCASSLRWGEQYFGPGTRLTVT.

Comment on this clone: Other DNA sequences from this sample encode an identical CDR3 as well. The V call is TRBV4-1, the J call TRBJ2-6; no firm D call. The CDR3 totals 13 residues. V lost 6 bases, J lost 4 bases, and 7 bases lay in between. CDR1 is MGHRA and CDR2 is YSYEKL in the germline V gene. CDR3 residues: CASRLTGANVLTF. In DNA, the CDR3 is TGCGCCAGCAGACTAACCGGGGCCAACGTCCTGACTTTC.

This sequence joins TRBV19 and TRBJ2-7; TRBD1 is a possible D gene (5 bases). Trimming took 6 bases from V and 2 from J, leaving 14 bases between them. Germline assignment: CDR1 LNHDA and CDR2 SQIVND (reference sequence). This CDR3 has 14 residues. CDR3 bases: TGTGCCAGTAGGAAGGGGCCTCCTCCCTACGAGCAGTACTTC. It is translated as CASRKGPPPYEQYF.

The chain combines TRBV9 with TRBJ2-5, with 9 bases matching TRBD2. Germline V gene data show CDR1 as SGDLS and CDR2 as YYNGEE. V was clipped by 0 bases and J by 2 bases; unmatched bases: 5. The CDR3 totals 16 residues. CDR3 protein: CASSVAEAGGQETQYF. CDR3 in DNA: TGTGCCAGCAGCGTAGCCGAGGCGGGGGGGCAAGAGACCCAGTACTTC.

This chain links TRBV7-2 with TRBJ1-5, with a tentative D call TRBD1 (6 bases). The CDR3 runs to 12 residues. Germline loops: CDR1 SGHTA, CDR2 FQGNSA. V was clipped by 4 bases and J by 11 bases, with 12 bases between them. Here the CDR3 reads CASSSRGAAQHF. Here the CDR3 DNA reads TGTGCCAGCAGCTCTCGGGGGGCAGCCCAGCATTTT.

The rearrangement joins TRBV5-3 to TRBJ1-2, with TRBD1 identical over 8 bases. TRBV5-3 is labeled an ORF, and its function is uncertain. The CDR3 contains 14 residues. Germline trimming cut 0 bases from V and 4 bases from J; bases unmatched to any gene: 2. This chain's CDR3 is CARSLAGTGYGYTF. As DNA, the CDR3 is TGTGCCAGAAGCTTGGCCGGGACAGGCTATGGCTACACCTTC.

V is TRBV28 and J is TRBJ2-1; 11 bases agree with TRBD2. Germline loops: CDR1 MDHEN, CDR2 SYDVKM. J gave up 3 bases and V 5 bases, and 6 bases lay outside the gene matches. The CDR3 length is 16 residues. The CDR3: CASSLATSGVYNEQFF. Here the CDR3 DNA reads TGTGCCAGCAGTCTCGCGACTAGCGGGGTCTACAATGAGCAGTTCTTC.

The chain uses TRBV5-1 and TRBJ2-4, with 9 bases fitting TRBD1. The CDR3 runs to 21 residues. Germline CDR1 is SGHRS and CDR2 is YFSETQ. Trimming at V came to 0 bases and at J to 8 bases, leaving 24 bases not matched to a gene. The CDR3 sequence is CASSLGTSMPFLGQGTYIQYF. Here the CDR3 DNA reads TGCGCCAGCAGCTTGGGGACCTCTATGCCTTTCCTCGGACAGGGGACGTACATTCAGTACTTC.

The chain carries TRBV25-1 and TRBJ2-7, with a possible D match to TRBD1 (6 bases). The CDR3 runs to 13 residues. Germline CDR1 is MGHDK and CDR2 is SYGVNS. Trimming stripped 1 base from V and 9 bases from J, with 13 bases between. CDR3 sequence: CASSEFSGAVQYF. The CDR3 DNA reads as TGTGCCAGCAGTGAATTTTCAGGGGCCGTGCAGTACTTC.

V is TRBV19 and J is TRBJ2-7; D is ambiguous. Germline CDR1 LNHDA, CDR2 SQIVND (reference sequence). The CDR3 spans 13 residues. V dropped 6 bases and J dropped 0 bases, with 9 bases sitting between them. CDR3 DNA sequence: TGTGCCAGTAGCCTTGGTTACTCCTACGAGCAGTACTTC. Translated, it gives CASSLGYSYEQYF.

The table lists this clone with a count of one. The genes are TRBV6-6 and TRBJ2-7, with a weak D call TRBD2 (5 bases). Germline V gene data show CDR1 as MNHNY and CDR2 as SVGAGI (reference sequence). V lost 0 bases to trimming and J lost 2 bases, with 11 bases between them. This CDR3 spans 15 amino acids. The CDR3 region is CASSYSSGRPYEQYF. The CDR3 nucleotides read TGTGCCAGCAGTTACTCTTCGGGGAGACCCTACGAGCAGTACTTC.

The chain employs TRBV6-5 and TRBJ2-7, with D possibly called TRBD1 or TRBD2 (6 bases each). V was clipped by 3 bases and J by 0 bases, with 15 bases between them. Germline loops: CDR1 MNHEY, CDR2 SVGAGI. The CDR3 totals 16 residues. The CDR3, as DNA: TGTGCCAGCAGTTATCGCGGGACACAAAACTCCTACGAGCAGTACTTC. Its protein is CASSYRGTQNSYEQYF.

The V gene is TRBV29-1, the J gene TRBJ2-5, with 8 bases fitting TRBD2. CDR3 length equals 13 residues. V was pared by 6 bases and J by 3 bases, with 6 bases of the junction left unmatched. Germline-derived CDR1 and CDR2 are SQVTM and ANQGSEA. CDR3 region: CSVGLGTEETQYF. In nucleotides, the CDR3 is TGCAGCGTGGGACTAGGCACAGAAGAGACCCAGTACTTC. The full variable domain, completed using reference TRBV29-1 and TRBJ2-5, is SAVISQKPSRDICQRGTSLTIQCQVDSQVTMMFWYRQQPGQSLTLIATANQGSEATYESGFVIDKFPISRPNLTFSTLTVSNMSPEDSSIYLCSVGLGTEETQYFGPGTRLLVL.

This chain joins TRBV7-2 and TRBJ2-7, with 8 bases that match TRBD2. Germline values: CDR1 SGHTA, CDR2 FQGNSA. The CDR3 sequence is 14 residues long. Trimming took 3 bases from V and 2 from J; bases not matched to a gene: 3. The CDR3 DNA is TGTGCCAGCAGCTTTACTAGCGGACCCTACGAGCAGTACTTC. Translation: CASSFTSGPYEQYF.

The rearrangement joins TRBV25-1 to TRBJ2-1; TRBD1 agrees at 7 bases. V lost 3 bases to trimming and J lost 2 bases; unmatched junction nucleotides: 10. CDR3 length: 17 amino acids. Germline V gene lookup returns CDR1 MGHDK and CDR2 SYGVNS. CDR3 amino acids: CASSDALGQGAYNEQFF. The CDR3 region has the DNA TGTGCCAGCAGTGACGCCCTCGGGCAGGGGGCCTACAATGAGCAGTTCTTC.

The chain joins TRBV11-1 to TRBJ2-7; D not certain. V gave up 4 bases and J gave up 4 bases, with 5 bases separating them. This CDR3 has 11 residues. Germline CDR1 SGHAT, CDR2 FQDESV (reference sequence). The CDR3 DNA sequence: TGTGCCAGCAGCTCTACATACGAGCAGTACTTC. Amino acids: CASSSTYEQYF.

The V call is TRBV19, the J call TRBJ2-5; 9 bases fit TRBD1. Trimming cost V 3 bases and J 4 bases; bases outside gene matches: 6. This CDR3 spans 15 amino acids. Per the germline V gene, CDR1 is LNHDA and CDR2 is SQIVND (reference sequence). The CDR3 spells CASSIVTGGSETQYF. CDR3 coding DNA: TGTGCCAGTAGTATTGTGACAGGGGGGTCAGAGACCCAGTACTTC.

This clone was counted once. Other DNA variants within this sample encode the same CDR3. This rearrangement joins TRBV5-6 to TRBJ2-2, with D tentatively TRBD2 (6 bases). The V gene's germline CDR1 is SGHDT and CDR2 YYEEEE. Trimming stripped 0 bases from V and 8 bases from J, with 14 bases between. This CDR3 spans 15 amino acids. The CDR3 region is CASSLVAGGTGELFF. CDR3 DNA: TGTGCCAGCAGCTTGGTTGCGGGCGGGACGGGGGAGCTGTTTTTT.

The genes are TRBV2 and TRBJ2-7; 9 bases align to TRBD2. With V trimmed by 3 bases and J by 4 bases, 7 bases remained unmatched. Germline V gene lookup returns CDR1 SNHLY and CDR2 FYNNEI. This CDR3 has 15 residues. The CDR3 is CASSEEASGTYEQYF. The CDR3 nucleotides are TGTGCCAGCAGTGAGGAGGCTAGCGGGACATACGAGCAGTACTTC. Combining the CDR3 with reference TRBV2 and TRBJ2-7 gives the whole variable domain EPEVTQTPSHQVTQMGQEVILRCVPISNHLYFYWYRQILGQKVEFLVSFYNNEISEKSEIFDDQFSVERPDGSNFTLKIRSTKLEDSAMYFCASSEEASGTYEQYFGPGTRLTVT.

V and J are TRBV11-2 and TRBJ1-1; 8 bases are shared with TRBD1. V shed 5 bases and J 1 base; nucleotides not matched to a gene: 3. The CDR3 runs to 14 residues. Looked up from germline, CDR1 is SGHAT and CDR2 is FQNNGV. CDR3 coding DNA: TGTGCCAGCAGCCCGGGGACAGGGAACACTGAAGCTTTCTTT. Its translation: CASSPGTGNTEAFF.

This clone is a singleton in its sample. This rearrangement joins TRBV30 to TRBJ2-1; a weak D match, TRBD1 (6 bases). Trimming pared 3 bases from V and 2 bases from J, leaving 11 bases between. The CDR3 covers 14 residues. From germline, CDR1 is GTSNPN and CDR2 SVGIG (reference sequence). The CDR3 DNA reads as TGTGCCTGGAGCGGCAGGGGCGCCTACAATGAGCAGTTCTTC. Translating it yields CAWSGRGAYNEQFF.

This clone is a singleton in its sample. The chain has TRBV29-1 and TRBJ2-4; possible D gene TRBD2, 5 bases. The CDR3 is made up of 14 amino acids. Germline V lookup: CDR1 SQVTM, CDR2 ANQGSEA. The ends were cut back, 4 bases at V and 0 bases at J, with 10 bases in the middle. The CDR3 DNA sequence: TGCAGCGTTGCCGGGAAACTAGCCAAAAACATTCAGTACTTC. This codes for CSVAGKLAKNIQYF.

Only a few counts were recorded for this clone. The sample contains more than one DNA sequence encoding this CDR3. V gene TRBV30 combines with J gene TRBJ1-5; 9 nucleotides match TRBD1. Per germline, CDR1 GTSNPN and CDR2 SVGIG (reference sequence). J lost 4 bases, V lost 5 bases, and 3 bases had no gene match. This CDR3 has 13 amino acids. The CDR3 DNA reads as TGTGCCTGGGCAGGACAGGGGAATCAGCCCCAGCATTTT. As protein: CAWAGQGNQPQHF.

The gene calls are TRBV30 and TRBJ2-2; 9 nucleotides align to TRBD1. Unmatched junction bases numbered 21, after V lost 0 bases and J lost 7 bases. Germline lookup yields CDR1 GTSNPN and CDR2 SVGIG (reference sequence). The CDR3 contains 20 residues. CDR3 sequence (DNA): TGTGCCTGGAGTGTAAGGAACCGGGACAGGGCCCGCCCAAATGTCGGGGAGCTGTTTTTT. It encodes CAWSVRNRDRARPNVGELFF.

This clone came up once. Additional DNA sequences in this sample encode the identical CDR3. J is TRBJ2-7 and V is TRBV27, with 8 bases matching TRBD1. The CDR3 extends over 12 amino acids. Per the germline V gene, CDR1 is MNHEY and CDR2 is SMNVEV (reference sequence). The ends lost 6 bases at V and 6 bases at J; junction bases unmatched: 4. The CDR3 is CASRRTGSEQYF. The CDR3 region has the DNA TGTGCCAGCAGACGGACAGGGTCCGAGCAGTACTTC.

The rearrangement joins TRBV14 to TRBJ1-4, with TRBD1 as a possible D gene (6 bases). CDR1 and CDR2 from the germline V gene are SGHDN and FVKESK. This CDR3 is 15 amino acids long. Deletions cut 0 bases from V and 6 bases from J, with 11 bases between. CDR3 nucleotides: TGTGCCAGCAGCCAAGATACAGGGAAAGATGAAAAACTGTTTTTT. Protein sequence: CASSQDTGKDEKLFF.

V gene TRBV11-2 combines with J gene TRBJ2-3, with D possibly matching TRBD1 (6 bases). V was cut by 1 base and J by 2 bases, with 13 bases left in between. Germline CDR1 reads SGHAT; CDR2 reads FQNNGV. CDR3 length: 16 amino acids. CDR3 residues: CASSLGEGTNTDTQYF. The CDR3 DNA is TGTGCCAGCAGCTTAGGAGAGGGGACAAACACAGATACGCAGTATTTT.

The chain joins TRBV28 to TRBJ1-2, with 9 bases that match TRBD1. CDR3 length: 14 residues. CDR1 is MDHEN and CDR2 is SYDVKM in the germline V gene. V was clipped by 10 bases and J by 4 bases; unmatched bases: 10. This chain's CDR3 is CAILGDRAGYGYTF. CDR3 nucleotide sequence: TGTGCCATCTTGGGGGACAGGGCTGGCTATGGCTACACCTTC.

J is TRBJ2-1 and V is TRBV7-2; D ambiguous. The CDR3 runs to 13 residues. From germline, CDR1 is SGHTA and CDR2 FQGNSA. The germline V and J ends were trimmed by 5 bases and 7 bases, with 12 bases remaining between them. CDR3 sequence: CASSPRIINEQFF. The CDR3 nucleotides are TGTGCCAGCAGCCCTCGGATAATAAATGAGCAGTTCTTC.